The clone carrying this TCR beta chain has more than one count but fewer than ten. The antigen remains undetermined. J was trimmed by 10 bases and V by 6 bases; bases with no gene match: 10. Germline V gene lookup returns CDR1 MNHEY and CDR2 SVGAGI. This CDR3 has 15 residues. The data were obtained in a study of post-analysis software for immune sequencing data. Findings and limits, study-wide: A handful of TRBV segments appeared more often in patients than in controls, and TRBV5-6, TRBV5-1 and TRBV20-1 were among these.

Libraries were made from TCR beta cDNA, and they carried unique molecular identifiers. TCRdb recomputed calls from the PCR reads with MiXCR, one row per CDR3 protein. The profile covers roughly 540,000 distinct CDR3 sequences, with about a third appearing a single time and about 5.6% taken by the ten largest. The receptor was isolated from a girl aged 2-17 years with multiple sclerosis. The chain has TRBV6-5 and TRBJ1-6, with TRBD1 identical over 9 bases. The sequenced sample consisted of blood. The CDR3 DNA follows: TGTGCCAGCAGGACCCCGGGACAGGGAAAATCACCCCTCCACTTT. Translating gives CASRTPGQGKSPLHF.